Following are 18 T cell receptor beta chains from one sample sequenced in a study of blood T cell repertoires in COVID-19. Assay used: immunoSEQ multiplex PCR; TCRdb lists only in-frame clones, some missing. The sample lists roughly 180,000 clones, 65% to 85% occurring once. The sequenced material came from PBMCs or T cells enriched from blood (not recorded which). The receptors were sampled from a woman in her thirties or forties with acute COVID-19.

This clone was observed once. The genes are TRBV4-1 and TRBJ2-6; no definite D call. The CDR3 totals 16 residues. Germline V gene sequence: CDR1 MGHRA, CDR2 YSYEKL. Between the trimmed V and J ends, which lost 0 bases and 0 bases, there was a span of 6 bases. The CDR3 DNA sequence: TGCGCCAGCAGCCAAGATCCGGTCTCTGGGGCCAACGTCCTGACTTTC. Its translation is CASSQDPVSGANVLTF.

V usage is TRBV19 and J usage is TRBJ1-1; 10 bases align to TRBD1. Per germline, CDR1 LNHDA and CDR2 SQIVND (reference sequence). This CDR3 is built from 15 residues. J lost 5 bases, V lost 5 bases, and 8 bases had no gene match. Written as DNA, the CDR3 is TGTGCCAGTAGTGTGACAGGGGGCACTGGGACTGAAGCTTTCTTT. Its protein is CASSVTGGTGTEAFF.

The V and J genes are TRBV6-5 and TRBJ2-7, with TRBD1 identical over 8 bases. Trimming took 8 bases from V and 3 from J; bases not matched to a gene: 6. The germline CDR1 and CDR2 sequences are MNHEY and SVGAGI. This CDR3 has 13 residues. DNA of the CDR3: TGTGCCAGCTTGGACAGGGAAGGCTACGAGCAGTACTTC. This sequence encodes CASLDREGYEQYF.

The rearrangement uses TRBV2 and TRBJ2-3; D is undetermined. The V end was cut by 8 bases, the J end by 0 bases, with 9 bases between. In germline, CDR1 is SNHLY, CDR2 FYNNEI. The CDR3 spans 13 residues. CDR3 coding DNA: TGTGCCAGCCAAAGCTCCAGCACAGATACGCAGTATTTT. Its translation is CASQSSSTDTQYF.

The CDR3 loop reads CASSFLAGQRNSYEQYF. In nucleotides, the CDR3 is TGCGCCAGCAGCTTCTTGGCGGGCCAGCGTAACTCCTACGAGCAGTACTTC. This chain joins TRBV5-1 and TRBJ2-7; D is possibly TRBD2 (5 bases). The CDR3 consists of 17 residues. CDR1 is SGHRS and CDR2 is YFSETQ in the germline V gene. Trimming removed 2 bases at V and 0 bases at J, with 18 bases between.

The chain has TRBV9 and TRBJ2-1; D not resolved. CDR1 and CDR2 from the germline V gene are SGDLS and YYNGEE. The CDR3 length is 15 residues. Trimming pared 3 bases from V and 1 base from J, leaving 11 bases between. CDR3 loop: CASSAQWQSYNEQFF. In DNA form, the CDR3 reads TGTGCCAGCAGCGCACAGTGGCAGTCCTACAATGAGCAGTTCTTC.

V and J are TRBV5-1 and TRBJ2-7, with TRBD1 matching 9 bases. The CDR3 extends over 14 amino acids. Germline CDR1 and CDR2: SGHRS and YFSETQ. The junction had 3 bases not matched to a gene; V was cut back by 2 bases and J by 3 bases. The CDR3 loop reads CASSFQGQGYEQYF. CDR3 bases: TGCGCCAGCAGCTTCCAGGGACAGGGCTACGAGCAGTACTTC.

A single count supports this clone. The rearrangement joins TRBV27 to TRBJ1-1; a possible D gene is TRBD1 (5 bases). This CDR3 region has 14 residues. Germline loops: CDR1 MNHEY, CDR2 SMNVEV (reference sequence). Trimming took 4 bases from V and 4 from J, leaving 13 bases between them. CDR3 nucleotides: TGTGCCAGCAGTTCCAGGGTGGAAAGCACTGAAGCTTTCTTT. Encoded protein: CASSSRVESTEAFF.

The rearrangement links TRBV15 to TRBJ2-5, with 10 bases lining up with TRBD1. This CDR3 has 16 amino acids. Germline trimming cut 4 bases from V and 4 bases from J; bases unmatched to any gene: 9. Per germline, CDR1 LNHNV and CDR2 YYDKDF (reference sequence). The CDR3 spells CATSTRDRGLGETQYF. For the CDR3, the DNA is TGTGCCACCAGCACAAGAGACAGGGGGCTTGGAGAGACCCAGTACTTC.

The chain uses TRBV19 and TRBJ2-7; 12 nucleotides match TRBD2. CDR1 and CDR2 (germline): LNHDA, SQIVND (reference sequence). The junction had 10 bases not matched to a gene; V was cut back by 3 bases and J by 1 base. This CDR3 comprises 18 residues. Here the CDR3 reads CASSIVPQTSGRSYEQYF. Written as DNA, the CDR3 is TGTGCCAGTAGTATCGTCCCCCAAACTAGCGGGAGGTCCTACGAGCAGTACTTC.

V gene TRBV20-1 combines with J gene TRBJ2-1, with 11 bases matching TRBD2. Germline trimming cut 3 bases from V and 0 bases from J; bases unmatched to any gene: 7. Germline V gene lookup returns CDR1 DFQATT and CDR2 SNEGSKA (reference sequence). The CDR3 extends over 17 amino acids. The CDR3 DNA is TGCAGTGCTAGTCGACTAGCGGGATCGAGCTCCTACAATGAGCAGTTCTTC. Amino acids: CSASRLAGSSSYNEQFF.

CDR3 loop: CASSQASVPNEKLFF. The CDR3 coding sequence is TGCGCCAGCAGCCAGGCCTCAGTGCCTAATGAAAAACTGTTTTTT. The chain recombines TRBV4-1 with TRBJ1-4; unclear D gene. The CDR3 extends over 15 amino acids. V lost 3 bases to trimming and J lost 3 bases, with 11 bases between them. CDR1 is MGHRA, CDR2 YSYEKL, per germline.

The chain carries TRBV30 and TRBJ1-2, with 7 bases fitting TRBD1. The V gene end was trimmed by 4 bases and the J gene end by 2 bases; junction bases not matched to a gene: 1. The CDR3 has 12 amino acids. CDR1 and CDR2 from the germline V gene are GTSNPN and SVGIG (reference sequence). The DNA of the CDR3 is TGTGCCTGGACCAGGGGGAACTATGGCTACACCTTC. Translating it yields CAWTRGNYGYTF.

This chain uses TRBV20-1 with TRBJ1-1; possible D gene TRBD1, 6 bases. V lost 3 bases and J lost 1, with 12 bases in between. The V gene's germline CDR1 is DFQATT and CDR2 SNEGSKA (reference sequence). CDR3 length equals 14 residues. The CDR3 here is CSASGQGWNTEAFF. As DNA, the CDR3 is TGCAGTGCTAGTGGGCAGGGGTGGAACACTGAAGCTTTCTTT.

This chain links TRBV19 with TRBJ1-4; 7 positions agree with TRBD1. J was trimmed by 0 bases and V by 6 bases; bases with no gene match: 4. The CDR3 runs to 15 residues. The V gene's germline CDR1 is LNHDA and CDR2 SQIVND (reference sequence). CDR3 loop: CASSLGTATNEKLFF. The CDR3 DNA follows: TGTGCCAGTAGCCTCGGGACAGCAACTAATGAAAAACTGTTTTTT.

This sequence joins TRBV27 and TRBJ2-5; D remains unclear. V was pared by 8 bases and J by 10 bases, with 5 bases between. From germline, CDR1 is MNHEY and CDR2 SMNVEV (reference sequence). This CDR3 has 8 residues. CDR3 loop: CASLFQYF. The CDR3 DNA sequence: TGTGCCAGCCTATTCCAGTACTTC.

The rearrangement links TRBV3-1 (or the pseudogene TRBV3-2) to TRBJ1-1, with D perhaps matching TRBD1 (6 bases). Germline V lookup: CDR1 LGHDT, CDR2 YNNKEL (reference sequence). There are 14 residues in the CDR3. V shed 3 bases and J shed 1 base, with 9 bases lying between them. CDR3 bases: TGTGCCAGCAGCCATTCGGGACAGAACACTGAAGCTTTCTTT. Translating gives CASSHSGQNTEAFF.

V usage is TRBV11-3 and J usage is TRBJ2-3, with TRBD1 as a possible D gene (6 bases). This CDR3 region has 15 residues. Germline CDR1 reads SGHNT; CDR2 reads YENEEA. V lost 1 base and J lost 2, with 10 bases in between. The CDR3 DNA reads TGTGCCAGCAGCTTAGGGTCGGGACACACAGATACGCAGTATTTT. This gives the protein CASSLGSGHTDTQYF. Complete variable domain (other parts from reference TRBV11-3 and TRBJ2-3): EAGVVQSPRYKIIEKKQPVAFWCNPISGHNTLYWYLQNLGQGPELLIRYENEEAVDDSQLPKDRFSAERLKGVDSTLKIQPAELGDSAVYLCASSLGSGHTDTQYFGPGTRLTVL.